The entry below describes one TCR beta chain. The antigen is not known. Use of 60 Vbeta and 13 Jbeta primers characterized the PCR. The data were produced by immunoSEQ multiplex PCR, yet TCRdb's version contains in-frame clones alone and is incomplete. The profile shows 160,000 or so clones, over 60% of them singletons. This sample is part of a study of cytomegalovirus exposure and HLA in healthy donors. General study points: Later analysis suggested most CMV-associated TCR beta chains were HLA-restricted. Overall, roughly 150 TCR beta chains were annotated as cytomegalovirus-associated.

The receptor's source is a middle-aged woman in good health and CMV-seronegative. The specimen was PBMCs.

CDR3 amino acids: CASGPGQNYEQYF. The DNA for the CDR3 is TGTGCCAGCGGCCCGGGACAGAACTACGAGCAGTACTTC. The chain employs TRBV2 and TRBJ2-7, with TRBD1 matching over 7 bases. Trimming cost V 8 bases and J 3 bases; bases outside gene matches: 7. The CDR3 is 13 amino acids. Germline V gene lookup returns CDR1 SNHLY and CDR2 FYNNEI.